This T cell receptor (beta chain) was identified during a study of T cell repertoires in cytomegalovirus infection. V was cut by 6 bases and J by 0 bases, with 14 bases left in between. Looked up from germline, CDR1 is SGHAT and CDR2 is FQNNGV. This CDR3 is 15 amino acids long. This clonotype was observed a handful of times. TCRdb recomputed calls from the reads with MiXCR, one row per CDR3 protein. The sample lists about 180,000 distinct CDR3 sequences; approximately 18% were seen once. The clonotype was recovered from a human donor in good health (CMV status not recorded). Some clones in this sample may be carry-over from other donors' samples. The rearrangement uses TRBV11-2 and TRBJ1-2; D ambiguous. The sequenced sample was CD8+ T cells from PBMCs. The CDR3 DNA sequence: TGTGCCAGCAGTCAGCACGATCACCCTAACTATGGCTACACCTTC. The encoded protein is CASSQHDHPNYGYTF.